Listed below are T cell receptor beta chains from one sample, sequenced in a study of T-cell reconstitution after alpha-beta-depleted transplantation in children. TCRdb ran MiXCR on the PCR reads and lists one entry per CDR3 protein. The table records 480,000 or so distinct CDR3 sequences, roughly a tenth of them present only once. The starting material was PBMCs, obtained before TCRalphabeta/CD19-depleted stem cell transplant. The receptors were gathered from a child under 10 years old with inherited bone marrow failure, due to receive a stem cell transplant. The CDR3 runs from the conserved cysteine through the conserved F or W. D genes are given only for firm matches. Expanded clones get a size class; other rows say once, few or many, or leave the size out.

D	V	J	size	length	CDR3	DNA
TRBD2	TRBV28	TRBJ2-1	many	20	CASSSVTGTSGPSSYNEQFF	TGTGCCAGCAGTTCCGTTACCGGGACTAGCGGGCCCAGCTCCTACAATGAGCAGTTCTTC
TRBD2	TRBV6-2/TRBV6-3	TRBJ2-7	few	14	CASSYVGGPGEQYF	TGTGCCAGCAGTTACGTGGGAGGGCCAGGCGAGCAGTACTTC
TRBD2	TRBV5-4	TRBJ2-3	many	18	CASRLELAGEGRTDTQYF	TGTGCCAGCAGATTGGAGCTAGCGGGAGAGGGTCGCACAGATACGCAGTATTTT
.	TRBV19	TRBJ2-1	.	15	CASSISGLSYNEQFF	TGTGCCAGTAGTATTAGCGGCCTCTCCTACAATGAGCAGTTCTTC
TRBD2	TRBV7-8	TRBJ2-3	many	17	CASSLVPTGGSPDTQYF	TGTGCCAGCAGCTTAGTACCGACGGGAGGGAGTCCAGATACGCAGTATTTT
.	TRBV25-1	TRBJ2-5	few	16	CASSELEGRTTETQYF	TGTGCCAGCAGTGAATTAGAGGGAAGAACGACAGAGACCCAGTACTTC
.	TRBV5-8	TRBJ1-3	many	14	CASSLGQGRNTIYF	TGTGCCAGCAGCTTGGGGCAGGGGAGGAACACCATATATTTT
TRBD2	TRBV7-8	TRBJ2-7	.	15	CASTVGGRAPYEQYF	TGTGCCAGCACGGTCGGCGGGAGAGCCCCCTACGAGCAGTACTTC
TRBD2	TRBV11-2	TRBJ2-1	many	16	CASSTIAGGLYNEQFF	TGTGCCAGCAGCACCATAGCGGGAGGGCTTTACAATGAGCAGTTCTTC
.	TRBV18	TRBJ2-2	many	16	CASSPPSGGDTGELFF	TGTGCCAGCTCACCACCCAGCGGTGGGGACACCGGGGAGCTGTTTTTT
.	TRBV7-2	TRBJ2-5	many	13	CASSFGQGETQYF	TGTGCCAGCAGCTTTGGCCAGGGGGAGACCCAGTACTTC
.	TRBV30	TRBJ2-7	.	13	CAWRPGLAYEQYF	TGTGCCTGGAGACCAGGGTTGGCCTACGAGCAGTACTTC
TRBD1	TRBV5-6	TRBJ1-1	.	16	CASSPGQYTLNTEAFF	TGTGCCAGCAGCCCGGGACAGTATACGTTGAACACTGAAGCTTTCTTT
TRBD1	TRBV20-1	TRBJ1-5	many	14	CSARGTGFNQPQHF	TGCAGTGCTAGGGGGACAGGGTTCAATCAGCCCCAGCATTTT
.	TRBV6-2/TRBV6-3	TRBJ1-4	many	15	CASSPGRKTNEKLFF	TGTGCCAGCAGCCCCGGACGGAAAACTAATGAAAAACTGTTTTTT
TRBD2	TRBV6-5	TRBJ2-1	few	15	CASSYVASGFNEQFF	TGTGCCAGCAGTTACGTGGCTAGCGGGTTCAATGAGCAGTTCTTC
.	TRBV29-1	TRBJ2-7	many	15	CSVEDRGGTQYEQYF	TGCAGCGTTGAAGATCGGGGTGGGACCCAGTACGAGCAGTACTTC
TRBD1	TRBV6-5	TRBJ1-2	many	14	CASSPTGADYGYTF	TGTGCCAGCAGTCCTACAGGGGCGGACTATGGCTACACCTTC
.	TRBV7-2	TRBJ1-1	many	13	CASSLDKNTEAFF	TGTGCCAGCAGCCTAGACAAGAACACTGAAGCTTTCTTT
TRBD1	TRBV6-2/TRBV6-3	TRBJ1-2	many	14	CASSPDRAPYGYTF	TGTGCCAGCAGCCCCGACAGGGCTCCCTATGGCTACACCTTC
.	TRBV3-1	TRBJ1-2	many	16	CASSPPVVPEEYGYTF	TGTGCCAGCAGCCCCCCAGTAGTTCCGGAGGAGTATGGCTACACCTTC
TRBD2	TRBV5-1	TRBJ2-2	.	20	CASSERWAGTSGSNTGELFF	TGCGCCAGCAGCGAACGATGGGCCGGGACTAGCGGTTCGAACACCGGGGAGCTGTTTTTT
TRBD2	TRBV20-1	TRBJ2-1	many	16	CSARARAGEDYNEQFF	TGCAGTGCTAGAGCTAGAGCGGGAGAGGACTACAATGAGCAGTTCTTC
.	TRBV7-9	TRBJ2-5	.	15	CASSLGPLREETQYF	TGTGCCAGCAGCTTAGGCCCACTGCGGGAAGAGACCCAGTACTTC
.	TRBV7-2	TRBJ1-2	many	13	CASSLEIYSGYTF	TGTGCCAGCAGCTTAGAAATATATTCGGGCTACACCTTC
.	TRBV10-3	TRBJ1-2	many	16	CAISSGPGRLVDGYTF	TGTGCCATCAGCTCTGGCCCCGGAAGGTTAGTAGATGGCTACACCTTC
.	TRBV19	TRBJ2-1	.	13	CASSTGSYNEQFF	TGTGCCAGTAGTACAGGGTCCTACAATGAGCAGTTCTTC
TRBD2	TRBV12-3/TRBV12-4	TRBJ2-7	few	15	CASSFSSGSPYEQYF	TGTGCCAGCAGTTTTTCTAGCGGGAGCCCCTACGAGCAGTACTTC